These 18 T cell receptor beta chains originate from one sample sequenced in a study of radiation and T cells in renal cell carcinoma. Time point specified: baseline pretreatment blood. Treatment noted: 15 Gy SBRT to primary tumor, nephrectomy 4 weeks later. Profiling relied on immunoSEQ multiplex PCR, and the TCRdb table lists in-frame clones only, not all of them. Of approximately 150,000 clones in the sample, about nine tenths were seen once. The sample in question was blood, obtained from a patient whose treatment included radiotherapy and nephrectomy. These receptors originate from a woman in her sixties or seventies with renal cell carcinoma.

This chain uses TRBV11-3 with TRBJ1-1, with D hard to call. The germline V gene encodes CDR1 SGHNT and CDR2 YENEEA. CDR3 length equals 13 residues. Trimming removed 3 bases at V and 4 bases at J, with 9 bases between. The DNA for the CDR3 is TGTGCCAGCAGCTTCGACACTACCACTGAAGCTTTCTTT. Its protein is CASSFDTTTEAFF.

The V gene is TRBV9, the J gene TRBJ2-2, with a weak D call TRBD2 (5 bases). The CDR3 sequence is 15 residues long. Per germline, CDR1 SGDLS and CDR2 YYNGEE. Trimming took off 0 bases at V and 7 bases at J, with 13 bases between the two ends. The CDR3 DNA follows: TGTGCCAGCAGCGTAGCGGCAGGACGGGACGGGGAGCTGTTTTTT. Translation: CASSVAAGRDGELFF. Looking up the rest from reference TRBV9 and TRBJ2-2 gives the full variable domain: DSGVTQTPKHLITATGQRVTLRCSPRSGDLSVYWYQQSLDQGLQFLIQYYNGEERAKGNILERFSAQQFPDLHSELNLSSLELGDSALYFCASSVAAGRDGELFFGEGSRLTVL.

The J gene is TRBJ2-3, the V gene TRBV11-3; 12 bases align to TRBD2. With 3 bases clipped from V and 2 bases from J, the junction kept 6 bases outside the gene matches. Germline V gives CDR1 SGHNT, CDR2 YENEEA. There are 17 residues in the CDR3. CDR3 protein: CASSFTSGGTFTDTQYF. Here the CDR3 DNA reads TGTGCCAGCAGCTTCACTAGCGGGGGGACCTTCACAGATACGCAGTATTTT.

In DNA form, the CDR3 reads TGCGCCAGCAGGGAAGCCTATGGGTCCTACGAGCAGTACTTC. Its translation: CASREAYGSYEQYF. The J gene is TRBJ2-7, the V gene TRBV5-1; D not resolved. The germline gives CDR1 SGHRS, CDR2 YFSETQ. V lost 5 bases to trimming and J lost 1 base, with 13 bases between them. The CDR3 is 14 residues long.

V usage is TRBV15 and J usage is TRBJ1-4; TRBD1 matches 10 bases. V lost 3 bases and J lost 4; bases outside the gene matches: 8. CDR1 and CDR2 from the germline V gene are LNHNV and YYDKDF (reference sequence). The CDR3 sequence is 17 residues long. The CDR3 here is CATSRKGQGPFNEKLFF. The CDR3 coding sequence is TGTGCCACCAGCAGGAAGGGACAGGGGCCTTTTAATGAAAAACTGTTTTTT.

The V call is TRBV5-1, the J call TRBJ1-6, with 8 bases lining up with TRBD1. Looked up from germline, CDR1 is SGHRS and CDR2 is YFSETQ. This CDR3 is built from 14 residues. J gave up 14 bases and V 4 bases, and 11 bases lay outside the gene matches. The CDR3 reads CASSAGTGYRSLHF. The CDR3 region has the DNA TGCGCCAGCAGCGCCGGGACAGGCTACAGATCCCTCCACTTT. Together with reference TRBV5-1 and TRBJ1-6, the CDR3 gives the full variable domain: KAGVTQTPRYLIKTRGQQVTLSCSPISGHRSVSWYQQTPGQGLQFLFEYFSETQRNKGNFPGRFSGRQFSNSRSEMNVSTLELGDSALYLCASSAGTGYRSLHFGNGTRLTVT.

J is TRBJ1-5 and V is TRBV4-2; D call uncertain. Trimming took 0 bases from V and 0 from J, leaving 9 bases between them. The CDR3 totals 16 residues. The V gene's germline CDR1 is LGHNA and CDR2 YNFKEQ. The CDR3 bases are TGTGCCAGCAGCCAAGATCGGAGTTATAGCAATCAGCCCCAGCATTTT. Residues: CASSQDRSYSNQPQHF.

The V gene is TRBV29-1, the J gene TRBJ2-7; 8 bases match TRBD1. Germline CDR1 reads SQVTM; CDR2 reads ANQGSEA. This CDR3 spans 13 amino acids. Germline trimming cut 4 bases from V and 3 bases from J; bases unmatched to any gene: 5. The CDR3, as DNA: TGCAGCGTTGGCTGGGACAGGAACTACGAGCAGTACTTC. It specifies CSVGWDRNYEQYF.

The CDR3 nucleotides read TGTGCCACCAGCAGCTACTTGGGGACAGGGTCAGATACGCAGTATTTT. It yields the protein CATSSYLGTGSDTQYF. The chain joins TRBV15 to TRBJ2-3; 9 bases fit TRBD1. The germline CDR1 and CDR2 sequences are LNHNV and YYDKDF (reference sequence). V shed 3 bases and J 4 bases; nucleotides not matched to a gene: 8. The CDR3 consists of 16 residues.

CDR3 amino acids: CASSSTQGAYQETQYF. The CDR3 coding sequence is TGTGCCAGCAGTTCTACACAGGGGGCATACCAAGAGACCCAGTACTTC. The rearrangement joins TRBV28 to TRBJ2-5; 9 bases fit TRBD1. Germline V gives CDR1 MDHEN, CDR2 SYDVKM. CDR3 length: 16 residues. The V gene end was trimmed by 4 bases and the J gene end by 0 bases; junction bases not matched to a gene: 6.

This chain links TRBV7-3 with TRBJ2-1; 7 bases align to TRBD1. V was clipped by 4 bases and J by 7 bases; unmatched bases: 7. Germline CDR1 is SGHTA and CDR2 is FQGTGA. This CDR3 has 14 residues. DNA for the CDR3: TGTGCCAGCAGCTCCGACAGGGTCGGTAATGAGCAGTTCTTC. Residues: CASSSDRVGNEQFF.

The chain is built from TRBV5-4 and TRBJ2-2; no reliable D call. CDR1 and CDR2 (germline): SGHNT, YYREEE (reference sequence). With 0 bases removed from V and 2 bases from J, the gap between germline ends came to 8 bases. This CDR3 has 15 amino acids. CDR3 DNA sequence: TGTGCCAGCAGCTTGGGGTCGGGTAACACCGGGGAGCTGTTTTTT. This gives the protein CASSLGSGNTGELFF.

The chain is built from TRBV9 and TRBJ2-7; a possible D gene is TRBD1 (5 bases). V was clipped by 0 bases and J by 1 base, with 11 bases between them. This CDR3 contains 15 residues. Germline loops: CDR1 SGDLS, CDR2 YYNGEE. The CDR3 region is CASSVGGPGSYEQYF. The CDR3 bases are TGTGCCAGCAGCGTAGGAGGCCCAGGGTCCTACGAGCAGTACTTC. Looking up the rest from reference TRBV9 and TRBJ2-7 gives the full variable domain: DSGVTQTPKHLITATGQRVTLRCSPRSGDLSVYWYQQSLDQGLQFLIQYYNGEERAKGNILERFSAQQFPDLHSELNLSSLELGDSALYFCASSVGGPGSYEQYFGPGTRLTVT.

The V and J genes are TRBV5-1 and TRBJ1-2; D is possibly TRBD1 (5 bases). The V gene's germline CDR1 is SGHRS and CDR2 YFSETQ. V lost 4 bases to trimming and J lost 4 bases, with 17 bases between them. This CDR3 contains 15 residues. CDR3 loop: CASSPGTRDGYGYTF. The CDR3 coding sequence is TGCGCCAGCAGCCCCGGGACCAGGGATGGCTATGGCTACACCTTC.

CDR3 amino acids: CASSEVGGGELFF. The CDR3 DNA is TGTGCCAGCAGTGAAGTTGGCGGGGGGGAGCTGTTTTTT. The J gene is TRBJ2-2, the V gene TRBV2, with D possibly TRBD2 on 5 matching bases. V lost 1 base and J 8 bases, leaving 8 bases between the germline ends. This CDR3 region has 13 residues. Germline-derived CDR1 and CDR2 are SNHLY and FYNNEI.

The chain uses TRBV5-1 and TRBJ2-7, with 7 bases matching TRBD1. The CDR3 extends over 15 amino acids. Germline values: CDR1 SGHRS, CDR2 YFSETQ. V shed 4 bases and J 2 bases; nucleotides not matched to a gene: 9. The CDR3 is CASSTLGGQAYEQYF. CDR3 DNA sequence: TGCGCCAGCAGCACTTTAGGGGGCCAGGCCTACGAGCAGTACTTC.

This chain links TRBV11-3 with TRBJ2-1, with 8 bases that match TRBD1. With V trimmed by 0 bases and J by 6 bases, 7 bases remained unmatched. The CDR3 runs to 16 residues. Germline V gene sequence: CDR1 SGHNT, CDR2 YENEEA. The CDR3 DNA sequence: TGTGCCAGCAGCTTAGATCTAGACAGGGGCAGCAATGAGCAGTTCTTC. It specifies CASSLDLDRGSNEQFF.

The rearrangement links TRBV2 to TRBJ1-5; TRBD1 matches at 7 bases. Trimming at V came to 1 base and at J to 6 bases, leaving 3 bases not matched to a gene. Per the germline V gene, CDR1 is SNHLY and CDR2 is FYNNEI. The CDR3 runs to 14 residues. CDR3: CASSEGQGSQPQHF. The CDR3 nucleotides read TGTGCCAGCAGTGAAGGACAGGGAAGTCAGCCCCAGCATTTT.